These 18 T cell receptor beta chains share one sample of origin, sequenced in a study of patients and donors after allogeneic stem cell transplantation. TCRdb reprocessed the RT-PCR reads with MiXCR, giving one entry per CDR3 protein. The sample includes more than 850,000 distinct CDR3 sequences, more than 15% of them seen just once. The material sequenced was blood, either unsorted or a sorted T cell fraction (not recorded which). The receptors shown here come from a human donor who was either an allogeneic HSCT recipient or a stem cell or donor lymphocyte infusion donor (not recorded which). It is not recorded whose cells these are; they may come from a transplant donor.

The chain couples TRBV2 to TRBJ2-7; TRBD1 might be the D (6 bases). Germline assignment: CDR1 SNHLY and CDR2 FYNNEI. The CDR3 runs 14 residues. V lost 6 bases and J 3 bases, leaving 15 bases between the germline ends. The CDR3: CASRRETGNYEQYF. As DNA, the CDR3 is TGTGCCAGCAGGCGAGAAACAGGGAACTACGAGCAGTACTTC.

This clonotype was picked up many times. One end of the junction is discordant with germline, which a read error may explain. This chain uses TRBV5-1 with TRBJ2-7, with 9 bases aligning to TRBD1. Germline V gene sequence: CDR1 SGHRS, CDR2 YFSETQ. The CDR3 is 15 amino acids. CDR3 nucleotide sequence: TGTGCCAGCAGTCACGGGACAGGGAGCTCCTACGAGCAGTACTTC. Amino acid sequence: CASSHGTGSSYEQYF.

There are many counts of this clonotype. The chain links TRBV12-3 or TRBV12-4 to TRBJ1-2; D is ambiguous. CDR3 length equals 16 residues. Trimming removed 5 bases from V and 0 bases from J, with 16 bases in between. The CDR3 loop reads CASSLEGRITNYGYTF. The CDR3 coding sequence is TGTGCCAGCAGTCTTGAGGGCAGAATAACTAACTATGGCTACACCTTC.

This CDR3 is CASSLGRTSQLAKNIQYF. In nucleotides, the CDR3 is TGTGCCAGCAGCTTAGGACGGACCTCCCAACTAGCCAAAAACATTCAGTACTTC. V and J are TRBV7-8 and TRBJ2-4, with D uncertain. CDR3 size: 18 residues. V was shortened by 1 base and J by 0 bases, with 16 bases between the two germline ends. CDR1 SGHVS and CDR2 FQNEAQ come from the germline V gene.

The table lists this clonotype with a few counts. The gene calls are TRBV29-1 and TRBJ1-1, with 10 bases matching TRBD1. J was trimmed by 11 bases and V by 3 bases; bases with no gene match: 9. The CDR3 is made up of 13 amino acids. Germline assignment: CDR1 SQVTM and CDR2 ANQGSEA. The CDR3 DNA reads TGCAGCGTTGATGAGGGACAGGGGACGAGGGCTTTCTTT. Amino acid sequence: CSVDEGQGTRAFF.

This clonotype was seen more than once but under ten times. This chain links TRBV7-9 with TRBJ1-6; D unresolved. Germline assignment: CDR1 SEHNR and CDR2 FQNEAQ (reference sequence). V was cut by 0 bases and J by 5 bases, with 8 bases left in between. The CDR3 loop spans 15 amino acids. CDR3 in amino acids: CASSLATGNNSPLHF. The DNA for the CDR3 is TGTGCCAGCAGCTTAGCGACGGGAAATAATTCACCCCTCCACTTT. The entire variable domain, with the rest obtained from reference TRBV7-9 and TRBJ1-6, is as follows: DTGVSQNPRHKITKRGQNVTFRCDPISEHNRLYWYRQTLGQGPEFLTYFQNEAQLEKSRLLSDRFSAERPKGSFSTLEIQRTEQGDSAMYLCASSLATGNNSPLHFGNGTRLTVT.

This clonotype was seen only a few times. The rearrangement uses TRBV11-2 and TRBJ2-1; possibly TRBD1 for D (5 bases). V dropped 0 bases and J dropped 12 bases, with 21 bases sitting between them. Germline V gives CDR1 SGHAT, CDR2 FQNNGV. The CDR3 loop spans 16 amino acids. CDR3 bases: TGTGCCAGCAGCTTAGATCCCCTAAGGGGCCCGGCACGGCAGTTCTTC. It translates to CASSLDPLRGPARQFF.

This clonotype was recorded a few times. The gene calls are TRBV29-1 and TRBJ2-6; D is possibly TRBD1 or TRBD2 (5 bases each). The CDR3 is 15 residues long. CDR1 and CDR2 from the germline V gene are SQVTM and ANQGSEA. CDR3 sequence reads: CSSWDGDSGANVLTF. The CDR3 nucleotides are TGCAGTAGCTGGGACGGGGACTCTGGGGCCAACGTCCTGACTTTC.

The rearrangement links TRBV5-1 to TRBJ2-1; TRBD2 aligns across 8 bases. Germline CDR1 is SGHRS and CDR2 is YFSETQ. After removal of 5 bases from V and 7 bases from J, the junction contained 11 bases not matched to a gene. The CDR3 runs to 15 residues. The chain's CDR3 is CASRAGTSLINEQFF. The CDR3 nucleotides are TGCGCCAGCAGGGCCGGGACTAGTCTAATTAATGAGCAGTTCTTC.

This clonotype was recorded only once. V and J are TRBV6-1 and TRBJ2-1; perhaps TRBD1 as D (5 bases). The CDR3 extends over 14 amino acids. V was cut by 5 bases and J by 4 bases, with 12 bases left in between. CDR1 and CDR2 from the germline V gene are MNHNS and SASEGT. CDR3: CASSRGGRYNEQFF. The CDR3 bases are TGTGCCAGCAGTAGGGGTGGGCGATACAATGAGCAGTTCTTC.

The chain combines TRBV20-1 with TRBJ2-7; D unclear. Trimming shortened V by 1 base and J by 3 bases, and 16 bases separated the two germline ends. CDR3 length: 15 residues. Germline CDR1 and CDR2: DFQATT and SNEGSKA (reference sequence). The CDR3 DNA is TGCAGTGCTAGAGCCCCGGCCACGGCTTACTACGAGCAGTACTTC. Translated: CSARAPATAYYEQYF.

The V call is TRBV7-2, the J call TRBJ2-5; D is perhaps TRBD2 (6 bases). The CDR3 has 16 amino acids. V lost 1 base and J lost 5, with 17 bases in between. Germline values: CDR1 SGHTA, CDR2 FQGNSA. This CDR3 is CASSLDLGGIKETQYF. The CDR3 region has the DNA TGTGCCAGCAGCTTAGATTTGGGCGGGATAAAGGAGACCCAGTACTTC.

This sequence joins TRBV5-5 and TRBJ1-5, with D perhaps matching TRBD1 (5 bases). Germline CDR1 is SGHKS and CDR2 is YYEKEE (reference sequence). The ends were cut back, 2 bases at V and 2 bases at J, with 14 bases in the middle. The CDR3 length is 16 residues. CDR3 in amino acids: CASSFVPPGGNQPQHF. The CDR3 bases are TGTGCCAGCAGCTTTGTGCCACCGGGGGGCAATCAGCCCCAGCATTTT.

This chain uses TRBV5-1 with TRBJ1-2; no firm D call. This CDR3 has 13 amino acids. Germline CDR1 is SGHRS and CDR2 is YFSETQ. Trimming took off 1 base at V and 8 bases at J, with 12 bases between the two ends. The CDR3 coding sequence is TGCGCCAGCAGCTTGAATCCCTTCGAGGGCTACACCTTC. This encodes CASSLNPFEGYTF. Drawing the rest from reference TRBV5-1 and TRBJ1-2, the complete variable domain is KAGVTQTPRYLIKTRGQQVTLSCSPISGHRSVSWYQQTPGQGLQFLFEYFSETQRNKGNFPGRFSGRQFSNSRSEMNVSTLELGDSALYLCASSLNPFEGYTFGSGTRLTVV.

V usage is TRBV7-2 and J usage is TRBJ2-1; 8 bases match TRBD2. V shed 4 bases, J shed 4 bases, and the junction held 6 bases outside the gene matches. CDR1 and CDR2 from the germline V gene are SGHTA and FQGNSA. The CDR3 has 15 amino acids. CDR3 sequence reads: CASSSEAGGYNEQFF. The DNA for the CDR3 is TGTGCCAGCAGCTCAGAGGCGGGGGGATACAATGAGCAGTTCTTC.

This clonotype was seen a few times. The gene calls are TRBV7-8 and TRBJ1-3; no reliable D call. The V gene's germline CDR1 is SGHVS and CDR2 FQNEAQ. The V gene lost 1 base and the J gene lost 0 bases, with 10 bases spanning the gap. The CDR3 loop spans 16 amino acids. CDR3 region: CASSLGRSFSGNTIYF. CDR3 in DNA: TGTGCCAGCAGCTTAGGGCGGTCCTTCTCTGGAAACACCATATATTTT.

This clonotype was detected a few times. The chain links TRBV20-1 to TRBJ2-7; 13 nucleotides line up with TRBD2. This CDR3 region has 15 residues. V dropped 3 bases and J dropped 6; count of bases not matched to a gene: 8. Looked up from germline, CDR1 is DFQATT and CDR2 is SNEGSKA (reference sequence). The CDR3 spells CSASETSGRVFEQYF. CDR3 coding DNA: TGCAGTGCTAGCGAAACTAGCGGGAGGGTGTTCGAGCAGTACTTC.

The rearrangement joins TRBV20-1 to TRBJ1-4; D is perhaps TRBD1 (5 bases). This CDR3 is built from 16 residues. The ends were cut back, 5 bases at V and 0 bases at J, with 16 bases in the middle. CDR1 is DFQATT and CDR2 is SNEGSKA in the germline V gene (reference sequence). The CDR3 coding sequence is TGCAGTGCTCCCAGTGGGGGGATTGCAACTAATGAAAAACTGTTTTTT. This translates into CSAPSGGIATNEKLFF.